The 23 T cell receptor beta chains below come from one sample, sequenced in a study of T cells expressing NK-cell markers. No DNA is given; TCRdb re-called the 5' RACE reads and lists each CDR3 protein once. The sample has about 450,000 distinct CDR3 sequences. The source material was blood T cells: a sorted CD56 or NKG2C T cell subset, CD4+ or CD8+ T cells, or bulk PBMC T cells (not recorded which). The source is a woman aged 18 to 75 in good health.

V and J are TRBV29-1 and TRBJ2-7; TCRdb's D call, TRBD2, is unchecked because there is no DNA. Germline CDR1 SQVTM, CDR2 ANQGSEA. The CDR3 runs to 16 residues. The CDR3 loop is CSVVPTGTSEYYEQYF.

The rearrangement joins TRBV5-8 to TRBJ1-4; the D call of TRBD1 rests on TCRdb alone, since no DNA is present to check it. Germline lookup yields CDR1 SGHTS and CDR2 YDEGEE. The CDR3 runs to 15 residues. CDR3 residues: CASSLTGGGSEKLFF. Combining the CDR3 with reference TRBV5-8 and TRBJ1-4 gives the whole variable domain EAGVTQSPTHLIKTRGQQATLRCSPISGHTSVYWYQQALGLGLQFLLWYDEGEERNRGNFPPRFSGRQFPNYSSELNVNALELEDSALYLCASSLTGGGSEKLFFGSGTQLSVL.

The rearrangement links TRBV20-1 to TRBJ1-4. The CDR3 is made up of 14 amino acids. Germline loops: CDR1 DFQATT, CDR2 SNEGSKA (reference sequence). The CDR3 is CSASRPPTDEKLFF.

This chain joins TRBV4-3 and TRBJ2-3; without DNA, the TCRdb call of TRBD1 cannot be checked. The germline V gene encodes CDR1 LGHNA and CDR2 YSLEER. CDR3 length: 17 residues. The CDR3 reads CASSQDFRAGRGDTQYF.

The genes are TRBV6-1 and TRBJ2-3; TCRdb calls TRBD2, which cannot be checked without DNA. CDR1 is MNHNS, CDR2 SASEGT, per germline. This CDR3 has 15 amino acids. Here the CDR3 reads CASRMEGLGLDTQYF.

The chain joins TRBV5-1 to TRBJ1-1; the TCRdb call, TRBD1, lacks DNA for checking. CDR3 length: 16 residues. In germline, CDR1 is SGHRS, CDR2 YFSETQ. CDR3 sequence reads: CASSGRGLSAGTEAFF. The complete variable domain, with remaining parts taken from reference TRBV5-1 and TRBJ1-1, reads KAGVTQTPRYLIKTRGQQVTLSCSPISGHRSVSWYQQTPGQGLQFLFEYFSETQRNKGNFPGRFSGRQFSNSRSEMNVSTLELGDSALYLCASSGRGLSAGTEAFFGQGTRLTVV.

The V call is TRBV7-2, the J call TRBJ2-3; TCRdb calls TRBD1, which cannot be checked without DNA. Per germline, CDR1 SGHTA and CDR2 FQGNSA. This CDR3 spans 15 amino acids. This CDR3 reads CASRTLGGGTDTQYF.

The J gene is TRBJ2-5, the V gene TRBV7-2; TCRdb's D call of TRBD1 is untestable without DNA. Germline V gene lookup returns CDR1 SGHTA and CDR2 FQGNSA. CDR3 size: 12 residues. The CDR3 protein is CASSARGETQYF.

The chain uses TRBV18 and TRBJ1-2. The CDR3 is 13 residues long. Germline values: CDR1 KGHSH, CDR2 LQKENI. The CDR3 sequence is CASSPSGDYGYTF. Based on the CDR3 plus reference TRBV18 and TRBJ1-2, the full variable domain is NAGVMQNPRHLVRRRGQEARLRCSPMKGHSHVYWYRQLPEEGLKFMVYLQKENIIDESGMPKERFSAEFPKEGPSILRIQQVVRGDSAAYFCASSPSGDYGYTFGSGTRLTVV.

The chain combines TRBV20-1 with TRBJ1-1. Germline assignment: CDR1 DFQATT and CDR2 SNEGSKA (reference sequence). The CDR3 extends over 13 amino acids. CDR3 amino acids: CSASHGLNTEAFF.

The V and J genes are TRBV28 and TRBJ1-5; the D gene TCRdb calls, TRBD1, cannot be checked with no DNA. Germline lookup yields CDR1 MDHEN and CDR2 SYDVKM. CDR3 size: 18 residues. The CDR3 is CASSVGQPPRYSNQPQHF.

This chain uses TRBV11-2 with TRBJ1-1; TCRdb selects TRBD1, and the lack of DNA leaves this call unchecked. Germline CDR1 SGHAT, CDR2 FQNNGV. CDR3 size: 15 residues. The CDR3 reads CASSPDGGLGTEAFF.

V is TRBV18 and J is TRBJ1-2. Germline V gene lookup returns CDR1 KGHSH and CDR2 LQKENI. CDR3 size: 14 residues. The chain's CDR3 is CASSPAMGDYGYTF.

The chain joins TRBV7-8 to TRBJ2-1. Germline assignment: CDR1 SGHVS and CDR2 FQNEAQ. This CDR3 comprises 11 residues. CDR3 loop: CASSSQNEQFF.

V and J are TRBV20-1 and TRBJ1-2; TCRdb calls TRBD1, which cannot be checked without DNA. The length of the CDR3 is 17 residues. CDR1 and CDR2 from the germline V gene are DFQATT and SNEGSKA (reference sequence). CDR3 sequence reads: CSAPWTGGSIPNYGYTF.

The rearrangement uses TRBV20-1 and TRBJ2-5; TCRdb gives TRBD1 as the D gene, but with no DNA this cannot be confirmed. This CDR3 is 13 amino acids long. The V gene's germline CDR1 is DFQATT and CDR2 SNEGSKA (reference sequence). The CDR3 reads CSAKGTVEETQYF.

The chain uses TRBV20-1 and TRBJ2-1; TCRdb lists TRBD1, though no DNA is available to test this call. Germline loops: CDR1 DFQATT, CDR2 SNEGSKA (reference sequence). The CDR3 has 15 amino acids. The CDR3 is CSAERPGRQYNEQFF.

The chain has TRBV20-1 and TRBJ2-1. CDR1 is DFQATT, CDR2 SNEGSKA, per germline (reference sequence). The CDR3 covers 12 residues. CDR3 sequence reads: CSARVWPNEQFF.

The rearrangement links TRBV18 to TRBJ1-6. Germline CDR1 is KGHSH and CDR2 is LQKENI. The CDR3 is 15 amino acids. CDR3 sequence: CASSPPGDSYSPLHF.

This rearrangement joins TRBV28 to TRBJ1-5. Per the germline V gene, CDR1 is MDHEN and CDR2 is SYDVKM. This CDR3 is built from 17 residues. The CDR3 spells CASSFGYRSIRIQPQHF.

The chain carries TRBV12-3 or TRBV12-4 and TRBJ2-3; the TRBD2 assignment by TCRdb is unverifiable without DNA. CDR3 length: 11 residues. CDR3 in amino acids: CASSSGLVEYF.

The chain is built from TRBV20-1 and TRBJ2-5; TCRdb indicates TRBD2, and absent DNA this call remains unverified. The CDR3 loop spans 15 amino acids. Germline V gene data show CDR1 as DFQATT and CDR2 as SNEGSKA (reference sequence). The CDR3 sequence is CSARRLASELETQYF.

The chain carries TRBV7-3 and TRBJ2-2. This CDR3 comprises 12 residues. Per germline, CDR1 SGHTA and CDR2 FQGTGA. The CDR3 loop is CASSRTSGELFF.